This T cell receptor (beta chain) is drawn from a study of T cells expressing NK-cell markers. As for the study in general: The TCR beta repertoires originated in sorted CD3+CD56+NKG2C+, CD3+CD56+NKG2C- and CD3+CD56-NKG2C+ T cells.

CDR1 and CDR2 (germline): MNHEY, SVGEGT. This CDR3 is 11 amino acids long. To note about this clonotype: Its target is unknown.

Overall study results and limits: For a few donors, these clonotypes were likewise the leading ones in the CD3+CD56-NKG2C+ fraction. It was still unclear whether expanded NKG2C+ T cell clones were HCMV specific.

Generation of TCR beta cDNA was performed by 5'RACE template switching incorporating UMIs. Following a re-call of the 5' RACE reads, TCRdb has one entry per CDR3 protein and lacks DNA. The repertoire shows more than 120,000 distinct CDR3 sequences; the top ten hold around 10%. The source material was blood T cells: a sorted CD56 or NKG2C T cell subset, CD4+ or CD8+ T cells, or bulk PBMC T cells (not recorded which). This clonotype originated in a young man in good health. V gene TRBV6-2 or TRBV6-3 combines with J gene TRBJ2-1. CDR3 loop: CASHQYNEQFF.